The rows below give T cell receptor beta chains drawn from one sample of a study of PD-1 blockade in classical Hodgkin lymphoma. Profiling relied on immunoSEQ multiplex PCR, and the TCRdb table lists in-frame clones only, not all of them. Of around 45,000 clones in the sample, 65% to 85% are singletons; the top ten hold approximately 2.9%. Sequencing used peripheral blood mononuclear cells (PBMCs), obtained before the second cycle of nivolumab. The receptors derive from a human donor with classical Hodgkin lymphoma. CDR3s include the opening cysteine and the closing phenylalanine or tryptophan. A D gene is named only where the DNA matches it firmly. The listing skips clone size in some rows; elsewhere it reads once, few, many or a size class.

d_call: NA; v_call: TRBV29-1; clone_size: once; j_call: TRBJ2-3; cdr3_nt: TGCAGCGTGGTCCAAGGAGATACGCAGTATTTT; cdr3_aa: CSVVQGDTQYF
d_call: TRBD1; v_call: TRBV5-1; clone_size: medium-sized; j_call: TRBJ1-6; cdr3_nt: TGCGCCAGCAGCTGGTCGGGACAGCCAAATTCACCCCTCCACTTT; cdr3_aa: CASSWSGQPNSPLHF
d_call: NA; v_call: TRBV6-5; clone_size: NA; j_call: TRBJ1-1; cdr3_nt: TGTGCCAGCAGTTATGGGACAAGGAACACTGAAGCTTTCTTT; cdr3_aa: CASSYGTRNTEAFF
d_call: TRBD2; v_call: TRBV18; clone_size: few; j_call: TRBJ2-1; cdr3_nt: TGTGCCAGCTCGAGGGAACTAGCGGACAATGAGCAGTTCTTC; cdr3_aa: CASSRELADNEQFF
d_call: NA; v_call: TRBV7-9; clone_size: few; j_call: TRBJ2-3; cdr3_nt: TGTGCCAGCAGCTTGGCTAGAGAGAACACAGATACGCAGTATTTT; cdr3_aa: CASSLARENTDTQYF
d_call: NA; v_call: TRBV13; clone_size: NA; j_call: TRBJ1-6; cdr3_nt: TGTGCCAGCAGCTTAAGTCAGGGGAGGAATTCACCCCTCCACTTT; cdr3_aa: CASSLSQGRNSPLHF
d_call: NA; v_call: TRBV29-1; clone_size: few; j_call: TRBJ1-2; cdr3_nt: TGCAGCGTTGGAGGTGGAGAGGACTATGGCTACACCTTC; cdr3_aa: CSVGGGEDYGYTF
d_call: NA; v_call: TRBV19; clone_size: NA; j_call: TRBJ2-1; cdr3_nt: TGTGCCAGTAGCCTGTACGACAATGAGCAGTTCTTC; cdr3_aa: CASSLYDNEQFF
d_call: NA; v_call: TRBV18; clone_size: NA; j_call: TRBJ1-1; cdr3_nt: TGTGCCAGCTCATCTAGGACCCTCATGAACACTGAAGCTTTCTTT; cdr3_aa: CASSSRTLMNTEAFF
d_call: NA; v_call: TRBV2; clone_size: NA; j_call: TRBJ1-1; cdr3_nt: TGTGCCAGCAGGCCGGGCTTAGACGGACTTGAAGCTTTCTTT; cdr3_aa: CASRPGLDGLEAFF
d_call: TRBD1; v_call: TRBV6-1; clone_size: NA; j_call: TRBJ2-7; cdr3_nt: TGTGCCAGCAGTTTAAGACAGGGTTGGGGCGAGCAGTACTTC; cdr3_aa: CASSLRQGWGEQYF
d_call: NA; v_call: TRBV2; clone_size: NA; j_call: TRBJ2-5; cdr3_nt: TGTGCCAGCAGTGAAGTGGGACTGGAAGAGACCCAGTACTTC; cdr3_aa: CASSEVGLEETQYF
d_call: NA; v_call: TRBV6-5; clone_size: NA; j_call: TRBJ1-6; cdr3_nt: TGTGCCAGCAGACAGGGTAAAAATTCACCCCTCCACTTT; cdr3_aa: CASRQGKNSPLHF
d_call: TRBD1; v_call: TRBV27; clone_size: NA; j_call: TRBJ1-2; cdr3_nt: TGTGCCAGCAGGTCAGGGGGCTATGGCTACACCTTC; cdr3_aa: CASRSGGYGYTF
d_call: NA; v_call: TRBV5-1; clone_size: NA; j_call: TRBJ1-1; cdr3_nt: TGCGCCAGCAGCCAGGAGGGGGGGAACACTGAAGCTTTCTTT; cdr3_aa: CASSQEGGNTEAFF
d_call: NA; v_call: TRBV5-8; clone_size: NA; j_call: TRBJ2-3; cdr3_nt: TGTGCCAGCAGCCCCTCGGGTAGCGGTTCTAGCACAGATACGCAGTATTTT; cdr3_aa: CASSPSGSGSSTDTQYF
d_call: NA; v_call: TRBV23-1; clone_size: NA; j_call: TRBJ1-1; cdr3_nt: TGCGCCATTACGGCCCACCGTGAAGCTTTCTTT; cdr3_aa: CAITAHREAFF
d_call: TRBD2; v_call: TRBV2; clone_size: NA; j_call: TRBJ2-3; cdr3_nt: TGTGCCAGCAGTTTTCCGGGACTAGCGGGAGGACTATTAAGCACAGATACGCAGTATTTT; cdr3_aa: CASSFPGLAGGLLSTDTQYF
d_call: TRBD1; v_call: TRBV7-2; clone_size: few; j_call: TRBJ2-5; cdr3_nt: TGTGCCAGCAGCAGGGACAGCAAACAAGAGACCCAGTACTTC; cdr3_aa: CASSRDSKQETQYF
d_call: TRBD2; v_call: TRBV9; clone_size: NA; j_call: TRBJ2-5; cdr3_nt: TGTGCCAGCAGCACCGGGACTAGCGGGTCCCAAGAGACCCAGTACTTC; cdr3_aa: CASSTGTSGSQETQYF
d_call: NA; v_call: TRBV27; clone_size: NA; j_call: TRBJ2-7; cdr3_nt: TGTGCCAGCAGTTCATCCCCTATGAGCTCCTACGAGCAGTACTTC; cdr3_aa: CASSSSPMSSYEQYF
d_call: NA; v_call: TRBV7-2; clone_size: NA; j_call: TRBJ1-5; cdr3_nt: TGTGCCAGCAGCTTATTACGGACAGAACATAGCAATCAGCCCCAGCATTTT; cdr3_aa: CASSLLRTEHSNQPQHF
d_call: NA; v_call: TRBV19; clone_size: once; j_call: TRBJ1-1; cdr3_nt: TGTGCCAGTAGTAACAAGGGTTGGACTGAAGCTTTCTTT; cdr3_aa: CASSNKGWTEAFF
d_call: NA; v_call: TRBV9; clone_size: once; j_call: TRBJ1-2; cdr3_nt: TGTGCCAGCAGCCCAGGTCGGGCCGGGAGTGGCTACACCTTC; cdr3_aa: CASSPGRAGSGYTF
d_call: NA; v_call: TRBV6-6; clone_size: NA; j_call: TRBJ1-1; cdr3_nt: TGTGCCAGCAGAGTGGGCTATGAAGCTTTCTTT; cdr3_aa: CASRVGYEAFF
d_call: NA; v_call: TRBV11-2; clone_size: NA; j_call: TRBJ2-1; cdr3_nt: TGTGCCAGCAGCTCCGTCCGGGACAATGAGCAGTTCTTC; cdr3_aa: CASSSVRDNEQFF
d_call: NA; v_call: TRBV11-2; clone_size: NA; j_call: TRBJ2-1; cdr3_nt: TGTGCCAGCAGCTTGGGGGCTTGGCAGTTCTTC; cdr3_aa: CASSLGAWQFF
d_call: TRBD2; v_call: TRBV19; clone_size: NA; j_call: TRBJ2-1; cdr3_nt: TGTGCCAGCCGGGCGGGGGGGCTGGCCAATGAGCAGTTCTTC; cdr3_aa: CASRAGGLANEQFF